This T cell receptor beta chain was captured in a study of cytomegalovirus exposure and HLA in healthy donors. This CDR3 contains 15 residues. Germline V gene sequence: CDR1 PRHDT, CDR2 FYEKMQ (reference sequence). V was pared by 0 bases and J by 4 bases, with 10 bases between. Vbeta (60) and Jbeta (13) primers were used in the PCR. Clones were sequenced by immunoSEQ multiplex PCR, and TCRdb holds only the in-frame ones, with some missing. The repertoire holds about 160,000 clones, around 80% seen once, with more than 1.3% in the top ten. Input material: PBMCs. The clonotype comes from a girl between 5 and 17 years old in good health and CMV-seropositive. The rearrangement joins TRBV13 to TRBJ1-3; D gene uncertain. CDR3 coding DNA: TGTGCCAGCAGCTTAGGTCGGGTCTCAGGAAACACCATATATTTT. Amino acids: CASSLGRVSGNTIYF.